This TCR beta chain stems from a study of OX40 agonist ivuxolimab in advanced cancers. Across the study: In this trial design, patients received ivuxolimab intravenously at 0.01 to 10 mg/kg every 2 weeks.

Libraries were prepared by immunoSEQ multiplex PCR; TCRdb keeps only in-frame clonotypes and omits some of them. The data contain roughly 98,000 clones, 70% to 85% of them seen just once; the ten biggest clones take up more than 1.2%. The germline V and J ends were trimmed by 1 base and 1 base, with 7 bases remaining between them. The germline V gene encodes CDR1 SQVTM and CDR2 ANQGSEA. The CDR3 totals 13 residues. A few counts support this clone. This sequence was found in an adult with an advanced solid tumor such as melanoma, head and neck, liver or kidney cancer. The chain employs TRBV29-1 and TRBJ1-1; D is possibly TRBD1 (5 bases). Sample: CD4+ or CD8+ T cells sorted from blood, taken in a trial of the OX40 agonist ivuxolimab. The CDR3 region has the DNA TGCAGCGTTGAAGCGACAGCGAACACTGAAGCTTTCTTT. It encodes CSVEATANTEAFF.